These T cell receptor beta chains were read from a single sample in a study of T cell responses to AZD1222 COVID-19 vaccine. The assay was immunoSEQ multiplex PCR, and TCRdb's table has in-frame clones only and misses some. The table includes about 100,000 clones, approximately 86% detected once. Sequenced material: peripheral blood, taken on day 0 of AZD1222 vaccination. The receptors were gathered from an adult in good health. The CDR3 runs from the conserved cysteine through the conserved F or W. Fields, in order: D gene, V gene, CDR3 protein. The D gene is left open where the match is weak.

TRBD1,TRBV18,CASSPAQGAPGEKLFF
TRBD2,TRBV19,CASSSNRDYSDTQYF
.,TRBV9,CASSVAVGADSYEQYF
TRBD1,TRBV4-2,CASSPLGDRGLSLGYTF
.,TRBV7-2,CASSLGPNSPLHF
.,TRBV18,CASSPGAGYEQYF
.,TRBV27,CASNQNGGGGGLFF
.,TRBV7-9,CASRPFSGYGYTF
TRBD1,TRBV18,CASSLDRNNSPLHF
.,TRBV6-6,CASSYMTSGNTIYF
TRBD2,TRBV7-3,CASSSGLAGYNEQFF
.,TRBV14,CASSPLTWFSNEQFF
TRBD1,TRBV7-3,CASTETGGDYPGDGYTF
.,TRBV4-2,CASSQDRGQAFF
.,TRBV11-2,CASSLAFGTDTQYF
TRBD1,TRBV7-2,CASSSTGTEISPLHF
TRBD2,TRBV12-3/TRBV12-4,CASNRGGTDTQYF
.,TRBV30,CAWSDQGSSPLHF
TRBD2,TRBV15,CATSRDLAGGPRFF
.,TRBV19,CASSIPHLGIGTF
TRBD2,TRBV27,CASSPRTSSRNRELFF
.,TRBV30,CAWSLGQISYEQYF
.,TRBV30,CAWRANRVVDYGYTF
TRBD1,TRBV5-1,CASSLWAGGDEQYF
TRBD1,TRBV7-2,CASSPRQGWNEQFF
.,TRBV5-1,CASSLEGRSDTEAFF
.,TRBV4-3,CASSQGLGGAAYEQYF
TRBD1,TRBV24-1,CATSDTRGNIQYF
TRBD1,TRBV6-5,CASSHLGGNSPLHF
TRBD1,TRBV27,CASSSGQEANYGYTF
.,TRBV12-3/TRBV12-4,CASSLSVGEQYF
TRBD2,TRBV28,CASSLRREGNEQYF
TRBD2,TRBV18,CASSPGTSVDEQYF
TRBD2,TRBV28,CASSLLAGVTQYF
.,TRBV4-3,CASSQQATNTGELFF
TRBD2,TRBV19,CASRLTGTSGGNEQYF
TRBD2,TRBV4-3,CASSQGTSGGGDTQYF
.,TRBV7-2,CASRPAAHTDTQYF
.,TRBV5-8,CASSLGTTGLAYNEQFF
.,TRBV6-2/TRBV6-3,CASSQGRKGRHGYTF
TRBD2,TRBV2,CASSPLAGGSTDTQYF
.,TRBV5-1,CASTRGEAVGLKWTEAFF